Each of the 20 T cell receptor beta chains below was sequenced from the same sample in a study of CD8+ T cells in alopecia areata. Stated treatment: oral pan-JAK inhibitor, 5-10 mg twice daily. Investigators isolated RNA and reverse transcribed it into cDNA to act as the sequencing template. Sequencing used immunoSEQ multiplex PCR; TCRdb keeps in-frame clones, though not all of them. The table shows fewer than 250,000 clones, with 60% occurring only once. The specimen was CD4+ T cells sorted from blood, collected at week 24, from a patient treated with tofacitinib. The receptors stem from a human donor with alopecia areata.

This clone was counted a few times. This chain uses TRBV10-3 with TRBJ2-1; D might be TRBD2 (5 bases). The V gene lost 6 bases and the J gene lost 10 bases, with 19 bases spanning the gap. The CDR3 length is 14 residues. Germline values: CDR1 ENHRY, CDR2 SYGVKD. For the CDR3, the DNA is TGTGCCATCAGGCCCCTACAGAGCGAGGGCGAGCAGTTCTTC. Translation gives CAIRPLQSEGEQFF.

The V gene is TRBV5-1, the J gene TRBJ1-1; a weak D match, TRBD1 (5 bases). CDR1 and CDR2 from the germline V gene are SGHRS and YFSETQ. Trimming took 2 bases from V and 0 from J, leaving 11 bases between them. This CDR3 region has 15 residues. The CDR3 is CASSLNPTVNTEAFF. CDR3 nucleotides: TGCGCCAGCAGCTTAAACCCGACAGTGAACACTGAAGCTTTCTTT.

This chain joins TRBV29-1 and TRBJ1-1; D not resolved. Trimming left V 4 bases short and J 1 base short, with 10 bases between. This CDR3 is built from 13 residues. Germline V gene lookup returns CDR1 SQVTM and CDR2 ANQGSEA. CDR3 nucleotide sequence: TGCAGCGTTGTCGGTCTGACGAACACTGAAGCTTTCTTT. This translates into CSVVGLTNTEAFF.

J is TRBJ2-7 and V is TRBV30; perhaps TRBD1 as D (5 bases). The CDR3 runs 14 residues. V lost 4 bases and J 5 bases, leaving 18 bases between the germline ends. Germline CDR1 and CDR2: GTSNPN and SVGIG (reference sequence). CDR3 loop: CAWNYGGAKHEQYF. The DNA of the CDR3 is TGTGCCTGGAATTACGGTGGGGCCAAGCACGAGCAGTACTTC.

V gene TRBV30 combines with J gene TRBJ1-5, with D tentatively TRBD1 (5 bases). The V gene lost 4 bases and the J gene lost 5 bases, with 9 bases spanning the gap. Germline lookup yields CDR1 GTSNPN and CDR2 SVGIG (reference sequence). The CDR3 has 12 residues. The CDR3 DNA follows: TGTGCCTGGAAGAGGGGAGATCAGCCCCAGCATTTT. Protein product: CAWKRGDQPQHF.

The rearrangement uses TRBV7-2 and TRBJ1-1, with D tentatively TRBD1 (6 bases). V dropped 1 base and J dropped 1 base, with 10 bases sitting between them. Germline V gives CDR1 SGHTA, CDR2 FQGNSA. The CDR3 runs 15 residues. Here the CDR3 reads CASSLGDRRNTEAFF. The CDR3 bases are TGTGCCAGCAGCTTAGGCGACAGGAGGAACACTGAAGCTTTCTTT. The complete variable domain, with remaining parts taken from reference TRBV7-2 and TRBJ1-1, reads GAGVSQSPSNKVTEKGKDVELRCDPISGHTALYWYRQSLGQGLEFLIYFQGNSAPDKSGLPSDRFSAERTGGSVSTLTIQRTQQEDSAVYLCASSLGDRRNTEAFFGQGTRLTVV.

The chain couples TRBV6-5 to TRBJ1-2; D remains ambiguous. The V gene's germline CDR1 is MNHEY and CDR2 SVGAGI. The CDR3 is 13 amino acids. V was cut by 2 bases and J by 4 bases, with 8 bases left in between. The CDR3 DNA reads TGTGCCAGCAGTTACAGGTTCTCCTATGGCTACACCTTC. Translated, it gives CASSYRFSYGYTF.

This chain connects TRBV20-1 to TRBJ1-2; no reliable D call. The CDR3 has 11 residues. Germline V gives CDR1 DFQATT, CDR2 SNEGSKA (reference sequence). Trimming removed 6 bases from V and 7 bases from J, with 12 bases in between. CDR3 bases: TGCAGTGCCGGAGCCGAGGGTGGCTACACCTTC. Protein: CSAGAEGGYTF.

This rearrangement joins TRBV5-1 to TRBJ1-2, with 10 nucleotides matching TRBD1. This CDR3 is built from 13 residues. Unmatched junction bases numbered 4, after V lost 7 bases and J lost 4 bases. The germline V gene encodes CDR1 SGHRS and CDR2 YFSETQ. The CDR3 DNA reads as TGCGCCAGCGGGGGACAGGGGACCTATGGCTACACCTTC. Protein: CASGGQGTYGYTF.

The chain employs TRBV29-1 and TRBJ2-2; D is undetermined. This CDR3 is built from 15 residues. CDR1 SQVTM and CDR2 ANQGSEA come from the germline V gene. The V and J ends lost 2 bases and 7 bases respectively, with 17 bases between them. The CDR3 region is CSVEKLAVGSGELFF. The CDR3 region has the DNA TGCAGCGTTGAAAAGCTGGCGGTGGGCAGCGGGGAGCTGTTTTTT.

The CDR3 here is CAWSVLAGDYNEQFF. The CDR3 DNA reads as TGTGCCTGGAGTGTACTAGCGGGGGATTACAATGAGCAGTTCTTC. The chain joins TRBV30 to TRBJ2-1; 11 bases agree with TRBD2. The CDR3 totals 15 residues. J was trimmed by 4 bases and V by 0 bases; bases with no gene match: 2. Germline assignment: CDR1 GTSNPN and CDR2 SVGIG (reference sequence).

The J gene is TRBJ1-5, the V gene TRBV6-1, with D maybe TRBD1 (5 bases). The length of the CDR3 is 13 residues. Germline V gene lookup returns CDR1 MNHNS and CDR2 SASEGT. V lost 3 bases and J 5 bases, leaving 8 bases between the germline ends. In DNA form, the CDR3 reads TGTGCCAGCAGTGACCGACAGTATCAGCCCCAGCATTTT. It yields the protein CASSDRQYQPQHF.

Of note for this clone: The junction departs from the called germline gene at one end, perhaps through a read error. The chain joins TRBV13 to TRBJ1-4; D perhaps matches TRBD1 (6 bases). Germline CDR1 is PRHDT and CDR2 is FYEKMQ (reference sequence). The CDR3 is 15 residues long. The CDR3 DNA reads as TGTGCCAGCAGCCTAGGGGGGCGGACTAATGAAAAACTGTTTTTT. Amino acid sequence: CASSLGGRTNEKLFF.

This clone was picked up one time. CDR3: CSVEVGGSYEQYF. The CDR3 coding sequence is TGCAGCGTTGAGGTCGGGGGATCTTACGAGCAGTACTTC. The chain employs TRBV29-1 and TRBJ2-7; D possibly corresponds to TRBD2 (6 bases). CDR1 is SQVTM, CDR2 ANQGSEA, per germline. This CDR3 is built from 13 residues. Deletions cut 3 bases from V and 4 bases from J, with 13 bases between.

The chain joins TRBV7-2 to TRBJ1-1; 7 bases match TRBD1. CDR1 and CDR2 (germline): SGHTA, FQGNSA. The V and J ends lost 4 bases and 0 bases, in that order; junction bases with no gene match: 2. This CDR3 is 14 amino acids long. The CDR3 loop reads CASSSGQVNTEAFF. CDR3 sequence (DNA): TGTGCCAGCAGCTCCGGACAGGTGAACACTGAAGCTTTCTTT.

This CDR3 reads CASSATTGGAYGYTF. CDR3 sequence (DNA): TGTGCCAGTAGTGCCACGACAGGGGGCGCGTATGGCTACACCTTC. The V and J genes are TRBV19 and TRBJ1-2; 10 nucleotides agree with TRBD1. The CDR3 runs 15 residues. Germline V gene sequence: CDR1 LNHDA, CDR2 SQIVND (reference sequence). Trimming removed 5 bases from V and 5 bases from J; junction bases left unmatched: 8.

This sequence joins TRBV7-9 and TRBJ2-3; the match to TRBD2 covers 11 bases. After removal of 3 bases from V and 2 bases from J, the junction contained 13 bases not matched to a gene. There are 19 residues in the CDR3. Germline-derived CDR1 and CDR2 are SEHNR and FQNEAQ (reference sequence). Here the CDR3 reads CASSFPSPTSGGFTDTQYF. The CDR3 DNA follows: TGTGCCAGCAGCTTTCCCTCCCCAACTAGCGGGGGATTCACAGATACGCAGTATTTT. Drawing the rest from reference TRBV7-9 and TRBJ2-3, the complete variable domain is DTGVSQNPRHKITKRGQNVTFRCDPISEHNRLYWYRQTLGQGPEFLTYFQNEAQLEKSRLLSDRFSAERPKGSFSTLEIQRTEQGDSAMYLCASSFPSPTSGGFTDTQYFGPGTRLTVL.

CDR3 sequence reads: CASSPHSSGGSYEQYF. CDR3 sequence (DNA): TGTGCCAGCAGCCCCCACTCTAGCGGGGGCTCCTACGAGCAGTACTTC. V is TRBV11-2 and J is TRBJ2-7, with 10 bases aligning to TRBD2. The CDR3 runs to 16 residues. V lost 5 bases to trimming and J lost 0 bases; unmatched junction nucleotides: 7. Germline V lookup: CDR1 SGHAT, CDR2 FQNNGV. Combining the CDR3 with reference TRBV11-2 and TRBJ2-7 gives the whole variable domain EAGVAQSPRYKIIEKRQSVAFWCNPISGHATLYWYQQILGQGPKLLIQFQNNGVVDDSQLPKDRFSAERLKGVDSTLKIQPAKLEDSAVYLCASSPHSSGGSYEQYFGPGTRLTVT.

For the CDR3, the DNA is TGTGCCTGGAGTGTATCGGGGGAGAGACCGCTGAACACTGAAGCTTTCTTT. It specifies CAWSVSGERPLNTEAFF. The rearrangement links TRBV30 to TRBJ1-1; possibly TRBD1 for D (5 bases). This CDR3 is 17 amino acids long. Germline values: CDR1 GTSNPN, CDR2 SVGIG (reference sequence). The V end lost 0 bases, the J end lost 0 bases, and 17 bases lay between the germline ends.

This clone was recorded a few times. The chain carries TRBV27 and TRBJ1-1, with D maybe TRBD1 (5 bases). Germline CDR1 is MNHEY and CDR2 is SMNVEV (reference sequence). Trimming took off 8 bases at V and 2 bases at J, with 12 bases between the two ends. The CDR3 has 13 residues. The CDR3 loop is CASGRGFNTEAFF. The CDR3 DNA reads TGTGCCAGCGGTAGGGGTTTTAACACTGAAGCTTTCTTT.